What follows are 17 T cell receptor beta chains derived from one specimen sequenced in a study of T cells in localized non-small cell lung cancer. Clones were sequenced by immunoSEQ multiplex PCR, and TCRdb holds only the in-frame ones, with some missing. The sample lists under 35,000 clones, about 92% seen once, with over 3.5% in the top ten. Sequencing used peripheral blood mononuclear cells, obtained before any cancer treatment. These receptors were collected from a woman aged 35 to 70 with stage III lung adenocarcinoma.

The genes are TRBV30 and TRBJ1-1; D unresolved. The CDR3 spans 11 residues. Germline V gene sequence: CDR1 GTSNPN, CDR2 SVGIG (reference sequence). This chain's CDR3 is CAGRGYTEAFF. CDR3 DNA sequence: TGTGCGGGCCGTGGGTACACTGAAGCTTTCTTT.

J is TRBJ1-3 and V is TRBV18; unclear D gene. The germline CDR1 and CDR2 sequences are KGHSH and LQKENI. This CDR3 contains 16 residues. V lost 1 base, J lost 0 bases, and 10 bases lay in between. The CDR3 DNA reads as TGTGCCAGCTCACCACGATCTCAACTCTCTGGAAACACCATATATTTT. Amino acids: CASSPRSQLSGNTIYF. Filled out from reference TRBV18 and TRBJ1-3, the complete variable domain reads NAGVMQNPRHLVRRRGQEARLRCSPMKGHSHVYWYRQLPEEGLKFMVYLQKENIIDESGMPKERFSAEFPKEGPSILRIQQVVRGDSAAYFCASSPRSQLSGNTIYFGEGSWLTVV.

The V and J genes are TRBV6-5 and TRBJ2-7; TRBD2 is a possible D gene (6 bases). V lost 8 bases and J 0 bases, leaving 8 bases between the germline ends. CDR3 length: 12 residues. Germline V CDR1 and CDR2: MNHEY, SVGAGI. This CDR3 is CASWDFSYEQYF. In nucleotides, the CDR3 is TGTGCCAGCTGGGACTTCTCCTACGAGCAGTACTTC.

The rearrangement uses TRBV18 and TRBJ2-7, with D possibly called TRBD1 or TRBD2 (5 bases each). Germline CDR1 reads KGHSH; CDR2 reads LQKENI. This CDR3 contains 15 residues. The V end lost 4 bases, the J end lost 0 bases, and 13 bases lay between the germline ends. CDR3 protein: CASSLGPMSSYEQYF. For the CDR3, the DNA is TGTGCCAGCTCACTGGGACCGATGAGCTCCTACGAGCAGTACTTC.

This chain connects TRBV19 to TRBJ1-1, with a tentative D call TRBD1 (5 bases). Germline V lookup: CDR1 LNHDA, CDR2 SQIVND (reference sequence). CDR3 size: 14 residues. Trimming stripped 9 bases from V and 2 bases from J, with 16 bases between. The CDR3: CASPRRGGNTEAFF. The CDR3, as DNA: TGTGCCAGCCCCCGAAGGGGTGGAAACACTGAAGCTTTCTTT.

The chain has TRBV6-5 and TRBJ2-2; 7 nucleotides line up with TRBD1. The germline V gene has CDR1 MNHEY and CDR2 SVGAGI. CDR3 length: 14 amino acids. After removal of 6 bases from V and 5 bases from J, the junction contained 6 bases not matched to a gene. The CDR3 protein is CASSRGIKTGELFF. CDR3 nucleotide sequence: TGTGCCAGCAGCAGGGGGATTAAGACCGGGGAGCTGTTTTTT.

The chain combines TRBV6-1 with TRBJ2-5; 9 nucleotides line up with TRBD2. The CDR3 is 15 amino acids. Per the germline V gene, CDR1 is MNHNS and CDR2 is SASEGT. The junction had 8 bases not matched to a gene; V was cut back by 4 bases and J by 5 bases. The CDR3 DNA reads as TGTGCCAGCAGTGCTAGCGGGGCAGGAGAGGAGACCCAGTACTTC. The encoded protein is CASSASGAGEETQYF.

This rearrangement joins TRBV14 to TRBJ1-1; 9 positions agree with TRBD1. This CDR3 region has 15 residues. Per germline, CDR1 SGHDN and CDR2 FVKESK. Trimming took 5 bases from V and 5 from J; bases not matched to a gene: 9. CDR3 sequence (DNA): TGTGCCAGCAGCGCACGAACAGGGGGCCAAACTGAAGCTTTCTTT. It is translated as CASSARTGGQTEAFF.

The chain recombines TRBV2 with TRBJ2-3, with 10 bases that match TRBD1. Unmatched junction bases numbered 10, after V lost 0 bases and J lost 4 bases. This CDR3 is built from 18 residues. The germline V gene has CDR1 SNHLY and CDR2 FYNNEI. The CDR3 DNA follows: TGTGCCAGCAGTGAAGCGCTTTCGGGACAGGGGCGAGCAGATACGCAGTATTTT. Amino acids: CASSEALSGQGRADTQYF.

By its share, this clone is medium-sized. This chain links TRBV2 with TRBJ1-5; unclear D gene. Germline lookup yields CDR1 SNHLY and CDR2 FYNNEI. Deletions cut 1 base from V and 6 bases from J, with 13 bases between. CDR3 length: 15 amino acids. Here the CDR3 DNA reads TGTGCCAGCAGTGAAGGGCAGGCCAGTAGTCAGCCCCAGCATTTT. This codes for CASSEGQASSQPQHF.

The table lists this clone with a few counts. V is TRBV27 and J is TRBJ1-5; TRBD1 matches at 7 bases. Germline CDR1 is MNHEY and CDR2 is SMNVEV (reference sequence). The CDR3 covers 15 residues. The trim removed 8 bases at V and 1 base at J, leaving 8 bases unmatched. The CDR3 here is CASGRGHESNQPQHF. The CDR3, as DNA: TGTGCCAGCGGGAGGGGGCACGAAAGCAATCAGCCCCAGCATTTT.

This chain links TRBV28 with TRBJ1-1, with D maybe TRBD1 (6 bases). With 5 bases removed from V and 1 base from J, the gap between germline ends came to 11 bases. The CDR3 contains 14 residues. Germline CDR1 reads MDHEN; CDR2 reads SYDVKM. CDR3 residues: CASSGGGPNTEAFF. The CDR3, as DNA: TGTGCCAGCAGTGGTGGGGGGCCGAACACTGAAGCTTTCTTT.

The gene calls are TRBV18 and TRBJ1-1; D ambiguous. This CDR3 spans 13 amino acids. Trimming left V 2 bases short and J 2 bases short, with 6 bases between. The germline gives CDR1 KGHSH, CDR2 LQKENI. DNA for the CDR3: TGTGCCAGCTCACCAACGGAAAACACTGAAGCTTTCTTT. Amino acid sequence: CASSPTENTEAFF.

J is TRBJ2-1 and V is TRBV18; no clear D gene. The germline CDR1 and CDR2 sequences are KGHSH and LQKENI. The V and J ends lost 0 bases and 5 bases respectively, with 14 bases between them. The CDR3 has 16 amino acids. For the CDR3, the DNA is TGTGCCAGCTCACCACCTGCAGACTCCTGGGACAATGAGCAGTTCTTC. It is translated as CASSPPADSWDNEQFF.

This clone showed up just once. CDR3 region: CASSLIPDGATNEKLFF. CDR3 nucleotide sequence: TGTGCCAGCAGTTTAATTCCGGACGGTGCAACTAATGAAAAACTGTTTTTT. V is TRBV28 and J is TRBJ1-4; D is undetermined. The V end lost 2 bases, the J end lost 0 bases, and 13 bases lay between the germline ends. The CDR3 length is 17 residues. The germline gives CDR1 MDHEN, CDR2 SYDVKM. Filled out from reference TRBV28 and TRBJ1-4, the complete variable domain reads DVKVTQSSRYLVKRTGEKVFLECVQDMDHENMFWYRQDPGLGLRLIYFSYDVKMKEKGDIPEGYSVSREKKERFSLILESASTNQTSMYLCASSLIPDGATNEKLFFGSGTQLSVL.

The J gene is TRBJ2-2, the V gene TRBV7-9; 9 bases map to TRBD1. V lost 5 bases and J lost 5; bases outside the gene matches: 6. CDR1 and CDR2 from the germline V gene are SEHNR and FQNEAQ (reference sequence). The CDR3 consists of 15 residues. The CDR3: CASSVTGGWTGELFF. The CDR3 DNA sequence: TGTGCCAGCAGCGTAACAGGGGGCTGGACCGGGGAGCTGTTTTTT.

The V and J genes are TRBV5-4 and TRBJ2-1; D is undetermined. CDR3 size: 15 residues. CDR1 and CDR2 (germline): SGHNT, YYREEE (reference sequence). Trimming removed 0 bases at V and 4 bases at J, with 11 bases between. The CDR3 sequence: CASSLEQVGYNEQFF. CDR3 coding DNA: TGTGCCAGCAGCTTGGAGCAGGTGGGTTACAATGAGCAGTTCTTC.